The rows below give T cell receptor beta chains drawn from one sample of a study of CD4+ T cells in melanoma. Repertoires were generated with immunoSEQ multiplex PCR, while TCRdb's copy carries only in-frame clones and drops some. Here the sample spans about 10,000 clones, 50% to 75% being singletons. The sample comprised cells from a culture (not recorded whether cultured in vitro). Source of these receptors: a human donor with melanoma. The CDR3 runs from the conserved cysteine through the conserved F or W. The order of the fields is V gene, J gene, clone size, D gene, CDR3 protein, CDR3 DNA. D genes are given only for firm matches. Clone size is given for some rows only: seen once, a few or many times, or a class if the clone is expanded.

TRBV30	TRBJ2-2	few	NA	CAWRGRTRTGELFF	TGTGCCTGGAGGGGTCGCACCAGGACCGGGGAGCTGTTTTTT
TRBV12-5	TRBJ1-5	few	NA	CASGLNDEAQHF	TGTGCTAGTGGCCTGAATGATGAGGCCCAGCATTTT
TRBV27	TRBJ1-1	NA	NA	CASSKRGGAMNTEAFF	TGTGCCAGCAGTAAGCGGGGGGGGGCGATGAACACTGAAGCTTTCTTT
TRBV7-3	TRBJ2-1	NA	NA	CASSLLPGIDEQFF	TGTGCCAGCAGCTTACTACCAGGGATAGATGAGCAGTTCTTC
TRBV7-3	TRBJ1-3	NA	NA	CASSWLGGSGNTIYF	TGTGCCAGCAGCTGGCTAGGGGGGTCCGGAAACACCATATATTTT
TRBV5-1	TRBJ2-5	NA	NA	CASSLGQMSETQYF	TGCGCCAGCAGCTTGGGACAGATGTCCGAGACCCAGTACTTC
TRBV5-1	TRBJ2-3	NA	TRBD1	CASSGTGGRTDTQYF	TGCGCCAGCAGCGGGACAGGGGGTCGGACAGATACGCAGTATTTT
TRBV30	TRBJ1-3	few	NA	CAWRWGRGRNTIYF	TGTGCCTGGAGATGGGGCAGGGGAAGAAACACCATATATTTT
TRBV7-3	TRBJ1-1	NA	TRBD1	CASKLNSGGGEAFF	TGTGCCAGCAAGCTTAATTCAGGGGGCGGTGAAGCTTTCTTT
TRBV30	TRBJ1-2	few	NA	CAWSIVQPALGYTF	TGTGCCTGGAGTATAGTCCAACCGGCGCTTGGCTACACCTTC
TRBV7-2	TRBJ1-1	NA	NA	CASSLVMGIKNTEAFF	TGTGCCAGCAGCTTAGTGATGGGAATTAAGAACACTGAAGCTTTCTTT
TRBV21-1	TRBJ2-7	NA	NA	CASRKPRGGGGLYEQYF	TGTGCCAGCAGAAAACCGAGGGGCGGGGGAGGCCTTTACGAGCAGTACTTC
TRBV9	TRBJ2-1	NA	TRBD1	CASSAGQGLTGEQFF	TGTGCCAGCAGCGCGGGACAGGGTCTTACCGGTGAGCAGTTCTTC
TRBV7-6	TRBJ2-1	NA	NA	CASSLGGRGSTEQFF	TGTGCCAGCAGCTTAGGGGGGCGGGGGTCCACTGAGCAGTTCTTC
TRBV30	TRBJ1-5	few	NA	CAWSSGNQPQHF	TGTGCCTGGAGTTCGGGCAATCAGCCCCAGCATTTT
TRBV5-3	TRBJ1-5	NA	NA	CARSGWDPVIHGQPQHF	TGTGCCAGAAGCGGCTGGGACCCGGTTATCCATGGGCAGCCCCAGCATTTT
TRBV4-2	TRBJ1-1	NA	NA	CASSLGGPGTEAFF	TGTGCCAGCAGCCTAGGGGGGCCGGGCACTGAAGCTTTCTTT
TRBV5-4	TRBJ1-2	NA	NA	CASSLVGGPLEGYTF	TGTGCCAGCAGCTTGGTGGGGGGGCCGTTGGAGGGCTACACCTTC
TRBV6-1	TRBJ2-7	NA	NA	CASSEGGAGRYEQYF	TGTGCCAGCAGTGAAGGGGGGGCGGGGAGATACGAGCAGTACTTC
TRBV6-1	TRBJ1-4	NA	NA	CASRSGGSGNEKLFF	TGTGCCAGCAGATCCGGGGGGTCTGGTAATGAAAAACTGTTTTTT
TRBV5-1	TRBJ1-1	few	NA	CASSRGPQGNTEAFF	TGCGCCAGCAGCCGAGGTCCCCAGGGGAACACTGAAGCTTTCTTT
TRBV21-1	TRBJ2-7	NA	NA	CASNTNYDRGPSSYEQYF	TGTGCCAGCAACACAAATTATGACAGGGGCCCCAGCTCCTACGAGCAGTACTTC
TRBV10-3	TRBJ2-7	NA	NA	CASTLTGSSYEQYF	TGTGCCAGCACCTTGACCGGGAGCTCCTACGAGCAGTACTTC
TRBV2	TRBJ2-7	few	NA	CASSATGLGYEQYF	TGTGCCAGCAGTGCAACGGGACTCGGCTACGAGCAGTACTTC
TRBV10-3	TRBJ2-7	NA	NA	CAISGWKEQYF	TGTGCCATCAGTGGCTGGAAGGAGCAGTACTTC
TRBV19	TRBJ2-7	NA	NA	CASSDGTGNTYEQYF	TGTGCCAGTAGTGATGGAACAGGTAATACCTACGAGCAGTACTTC
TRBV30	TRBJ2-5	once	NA	CAWRGGAVRETQYF	TGTGCCTGGAGAGGTGGGGCGGTCAGAGAGACCCAGTACTTC
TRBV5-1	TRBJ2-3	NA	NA	CASSLAQGPDTQYF	TGCGCCAGCAGCTTGGCCCAGGGGCCAGATACGCAGTATTTT
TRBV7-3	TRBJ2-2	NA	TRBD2	CASSLQPASGGRTGELFF	TGTGCCAGCAGCTTACAGCCCGCTAGCGGGGGACGCACCGGGGAGCTGTTTTTT
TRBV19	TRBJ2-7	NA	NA	CASSGQTYEQYF	TGTGCCAGTTCCGGACAGACCTACGAGCAGTACTTC
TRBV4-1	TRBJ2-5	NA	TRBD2	CASSLQRGPRETQYF	TGCGCCAGCAGCCTACAGCGGGGGCCTCGGGAGACCCAGTACTTC
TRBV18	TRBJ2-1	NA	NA	CASSSSSSPYNEQFF	TGTGCCAGCTCGTCGAGCTCATCCCCTTACAATGAGCAGTTCTTC
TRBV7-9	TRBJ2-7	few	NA	CASSSTALGSYEQYF	TGTGCCAGCAGCTCGACCGCTCTGGGCTCCTACGAGCAGTACTTC
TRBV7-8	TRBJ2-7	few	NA	CASSLARGYEQYF	TGTGCCAGCAGCTTAGCGCGGGGTTACGAGCAGTACTTC
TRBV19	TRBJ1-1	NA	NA	CASQGYTEAFF	TGTGCCAGTCAGGGGTACACTGAAGCTTTCTTT
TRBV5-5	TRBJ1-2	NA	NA	CASNLGGRYGYTF	TGTGCCAGCAACCTGGGGGGTCGGTATGGCTACACCTTC
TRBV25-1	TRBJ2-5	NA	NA	CASSEYGGRGTQYF	TGTGCCAGCAGTGAATACGGGGGACGAGGGACCCAGTACTTC
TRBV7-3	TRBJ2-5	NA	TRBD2	CASSPGASGSSYQETQYF	TGTGCCAGCAGCCCAGGGGCTAGCGGGAGTTCATACCAAGAGACCCAGTACTTC
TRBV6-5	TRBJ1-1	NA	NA	CASSYASPGNQSF	TGTGCCAGCAGTTACGCCTCCCCAGGGAATCAAAGCTTT
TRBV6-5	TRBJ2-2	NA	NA	CASSYRRINTGELFF	TGTGCCAGCAGTTACAGAAGAATTAACACCGGGGAGCTGTTTTTT
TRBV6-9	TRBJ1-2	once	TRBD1	CASSSSGQGKDGYTF	TGTGCCAGCAGCTCCTCCGGACAGGGGAAAGATGGCTACACCTTC
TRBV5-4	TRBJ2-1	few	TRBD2	CASSAGLASNEQFF	TGTGCCAGCAGCGCGGGACTAGCGAGCAATGAGCAGTTCTTC
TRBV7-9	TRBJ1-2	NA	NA	CASSRRTVGGQGIYGYTF	TGTGCCAGCAGCCGAAGGACCGTGGGCGGGCAGGGTATCTATGGCTACACCTTC
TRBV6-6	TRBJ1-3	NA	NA	CASSYKPRSGNTIYF	TGTGCCAGCAGTTATAAGCCACGCTCTGGAAACACCATATATTTT
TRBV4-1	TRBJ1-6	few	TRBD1	CASSRTGQDSPLHF	TGCGCCAGCAGCCGGACAGGCCAGGATTCACCCCTCCACTTT
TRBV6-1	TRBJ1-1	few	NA	CASSDDRRNTEAFF	TGTGCCAGCAGTGACGACAGGCGGAACACTGAAGCTTTCTTT
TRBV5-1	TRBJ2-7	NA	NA	CASSLGSPYEQYF	TGCGCCAGCAGCTTGGGAAGCCCCTACGAGCAGTACTTC
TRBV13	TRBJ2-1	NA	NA	CASSLRGFATNEQFF	TGTGCCAGCAGCCTCCGGGGGTTTGCCACCAATGAGCAGTTCTTC
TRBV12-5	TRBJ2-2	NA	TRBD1	CASGLVQGAGELFF	TGTGCTAGTGGTTTGGTACAGGGGGCCGGGGAGCTGTTTTTT
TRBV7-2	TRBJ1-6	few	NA	CASSPINSPLHF	TGTGCCAGCAGCCCGATAAATTCACCCCTCCACTTT
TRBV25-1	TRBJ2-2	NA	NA	CASSEQDGELFF	TGTGCCAGCAGTGAACAGGACGGGGAGCTGTTTTTT
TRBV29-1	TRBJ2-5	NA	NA	CSACRAEETQYF	TGCAGCGCTTGTCGAGCGGAAGAGACCCAGTACTTC
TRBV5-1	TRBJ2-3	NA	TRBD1	CASSLDGQGRGRTDTQYF	TGCGCCAGCAGCTTGGATGGACAGGGACGAGGGCGCACAGATACGCAGTATTTT
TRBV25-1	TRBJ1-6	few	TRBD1	CASSEGQANSPLHF	TGTGCCAGCAGTGAGGGACAGGCTAATTCACCCCTCCACTTT
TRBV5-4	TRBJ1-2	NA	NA	CASSPPMTDENYGYTF	TGTGCCAGCAGCCCGCCTATGACAGACGAAAACTATGGCTACACCTTC
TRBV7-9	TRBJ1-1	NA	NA	CASSPRGGMNTEAFF	TGTGCCAGCAGCCCCCGAGGGGGAATGAACACTGAAGCTTTCTTT
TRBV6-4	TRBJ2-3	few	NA	CASSDGGAPDTQYF	TGTGCCAGCAGTGACGGAGGGGCCCCAGATACGCAGTATTTT
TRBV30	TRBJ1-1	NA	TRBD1	CAWRGGVWSTEAFF	TGTGCCTGGAGAGGGGGCGTGTGGAGCACTGAAGCTTTCTTT
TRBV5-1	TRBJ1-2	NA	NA	CASSPDTTNYGYTF	TGCGCCAGCAGCCCGGACACCACAAACTATGGCTACACCTTC